The rows below give T cell receptor beta chains drawn from one sample of a study of tumor-infiltrating lymphocytes in oesophageal squamous cell carcinoma. TCRdb itself ran the PCR reads through MiXCR, one entry per CDR3 protein. The sample lists under 15,000 distinct CDR3 sequences; about 55% were seen once. Specimen: esophageal tumor tissue. The receptors originated from a female donor with esophageal squamous cell carcinoma. Both conserved end residues are part of each CDR3. The D gene is left open where the match is weak. A row's size may be missing; if present it is once, few, many or a size class.

D: NA
size: few
V: TRBV18
J: TRBJ2-2
CDR3: CASSRREEARTGELFF
DNA: TGTGCCAGCTCACGCAGGGAGGAGGCGCGCACCGGGGAGCTGTTTTTT

D: TRBD2
size: large
V: TRBV7-7
J: TRBJ2-2
CDR3: CASSERGGAGELFF
DNA: TGTGCTAGCAGCGAACGGGGGGGTGCCGGGGAGCTGTTTTTT

D: NA
size: NA
V: TRBV7-8
J: TRBJ2-1
CDR3: CASKEGHEQFF
DNA: TGTGCCAGCAAGGAGGGACATGAGCAGTTCTTC

D: NA
size: many
V: TRBV7-2
J: TRBJ2-1
CDR3: CASSPPVTRLYNEQFF
DNA: TGTGCCAGCAGCCCCCCCGTCACTCGCCTGTACAATGAGCAGTTCTTC

D: TRBD2
size: NA
V: TRBV7-6
J: TRBJ2-5
CDR3: CASSLKRLAERGPETQYF
DNA: TGTGCCAGCAGCTTAAAACGACTAGCGGAGAGGGGCCCAGAGACCCAGTACTTC

D: TRBD1
size: large
V: TRBV6-1
J: TRBJ2-3
CDR3: CASSEAVDRAVDTQYF
DNA: TGTGCCAGCAGTGAAGCTGTGGACAGGGCGGTAGATACGCAGTATTTT

D: NA
size: many
V: TRBV12-3/TRBV12-4
J: TRBJ2-7
CDR3: CASSEQSYEQYF
DNA: TGTGCCAGCAGCGAACAATCCTACGAGCAGTACTTC

D: TRBD2
size: many
V: TRBV19
J: TRBJ2-2
CDR3: CASSPRLAGGTGELFF
DNA: TGTGCCAGTAGCCCTCGACTAGCGGGAGGAACCGGGGAGCTGTTTTTT

D: TRBD1
size: once
V: TRBV7-8
J: TRBJ2-1
CDR3: CASSRLPGQGWETQFF
DNA: TGTGCCAGCAGCCGACTCCCAGGACAGGGTTGGGAGACCCAGTTCTTC

D: TRBD1
size: many
V: TRBV27
J: TRBJ1-2
CDR3: CASSPRDRGRVNYGYTF
DNA: TGTGCCAGCAGCCCGAGGGACAGGGGGCGGGTTAACTATGGCTACACCTTC

D: NA
size: NA
V: TRBV7-4
J: TRBJ2-1
CDR3: CASSVGSNNEQFF
DNA: TGTGCCAGCAGCGTCGGGAGCAACAATGAGCAGTTCTTC

D: NA
size: many
V: TRBV5-5
J: TRBJ2-1
CDR3: CASSSPDRNLHEQFF
DNA: TGTGCCAGCAGCAGCCCGGACAGAAACCTACATGAGCAGTTCTTC

D: NA
size: many
V: TRBV6-1
J: TRBJ2-7
CDR3: CASSEPPTRVLHEQYF
DNA: TGTGCCAGCAGTGAACCCCCGACGCGGGTGTTGCACGAGCAGTACTTC

D: NA
size: few
V: TRBV20-1
J: TRBJ1-2
CDR3: CSARTGYGYTF
DNA: TGCAGTGCTAGAACAGGGTATGGCTACACCTTC

D: NA
size: few
V: TRBV18
J: TRBJ1-4
CDR3: CASSPRRTNEKLFF
DNA: TGTGCCAGCTCACCACGCAGAACTAATGAAAAACTGTTTTTT

D: NA
size: many
V: TRBV6-1
J: TRBJ2-1
CDR3: CATLGLFSNEQFF
DNA: TGTGCCACCCTGGGCCTCTTTTCCAATGAGCAGTTCTTC

D: TRBD2
size: NA
V: TRBV6-2/TRBV6-3
J: TRBJ2-1
CDR3: CASTLGLAGGGGYNEQFF
DNA: TGTGCCAGCACCCTCGGACTAGCGGGAGGGGGGGGCTACAATGAGCAGTTCTTC

D: NA
size: few
V: TRBV7-2
J: TRBJ1-5
CDR3: CASSLGQVRNQPQHF
DNA: TGTGCCAGCAGCTTAGGACAGGTACGGAATCAGCCCCAGCATTTT

D: TRBD2
size: once
V: TRBV6-1
J: TRBJ2-7
CDR3: CASSEFRTSFYEQYF
DNA: TGTGCCAGCAGTGAATTTAGGACTAGTTTCTACGAGCAGTACTTC

D: NA
size: NA
V: TRBV11-2
J: TRBJ2-7
CDR3: CASSLQPYNEQYF
DNA: TGTGCCAGCAGCTTACAACCCTACAATGAGCAGTACTTC

D: NA
size: few
V: TRBV6-1
J: TRBJ1-6
CDR3: CASIDRNSYNSPLHF
DNA: TGTGCCAGCATCGACAGGAACTCCTATAATTCACCCCTCCACTTT

D: NA
size: NA
V: TRBV2
J: TRBJ2-3
CDR3: CATRGSTDTQYF
DNA: TGTGCCACCCGGGGGAGCACAGATACGCAGTATTTT

D: TRBD2
size: NA
V: TRBV12-3/TRBV12-4
J: TRBJ2-1
CDR3: CASSWTSGNNEQFF
DNA: TGTGCCAGCAGCTGGACTAGCGGGAACAATGAGCAGTTCTTC

D: NA
size: NA
V: TRBV4-1
J: TRBJ2-1
CDR3: CASSPYGPEKQFF
DNA: TGCGCCAGCAGCCCTTACGGCCCGGAGAAGCAGTTCTTC

D: TRBD2
size: once
V: TRBV6-1
J: TRBJ2-7
CDR3: CASEVSGGAFNF
DNA: TGTGCCAGCGAAGTGTCCGGGGGGGCTTTTAACTTC

D: NA
size: NA
V: TRBV28
J: TRBJ1-2
CDR3: CASSLERNRGYTF
DNA: TGTGCCAGCAGCTTAGAACGGAATCGGGGCTACACCTTC

D: NA
size: NA
V: TRBV12-3/TRBV12-4
J: TRBJ2-7
CDR3: CASSLGQNAYEQYF
DNA: TGTGCCAGCAGCCTCGGACAGAACGCCTACGAGCAGTACTTC

D: TRBD2
size: NA
V: TRBV11-3
J: TRBJ2-7
CDR3: CASSLVGDLPGLAASTYEQYF
DNA: TGTGCCAGCAGCTTAGTAGGTGACCTCCCGGGACTAGCGGCAAGTACCTACGAGCAGTACTTC

D: NA
size: NA
V: TRBV6-1
J: TRBJ2-1
CDR3: CASNRANEQFF
DNA: TGTGCCAGCAATCGTGCGAATGAGCAGTTCTTC

D: TRBD2
size: NA
V: TRBV7-2
J: TRBJ2-5
CDR3: CASSLELAGGDETQYF
DNA: TGTGCCAGCAGCTTAGAACTAGCGGGAGGGGATGAGACCCAGTACTTC

D: TRBD2
size: NA
V: TRBV20-1
J: TRBJ2-1
CDR3: CSADPSGGWPNEQFF
DNA: TGCAGTGCAGATCCAAGCGGGGGTTGGCCAAACGAGCAGTTCTTC

D: TRBD2
size: NA
V: TRBV12-3/TRBV12-4
J: TRBJ2-1
CDR3: CASSLARQLAGEQFF
DNA: TGTGCCAGCAGTTTAGCGCGGCAACTAGCGGGGGAGCAGTTCTTC

D: TRBD1
size: NA
V: TRBV6-1
J: TRBJ2-5
CDR3: CASSLGTGLNDQYF
DNA: TGTGCCAGCAGCCTCGGGACAGGGCTTAATGACCAGTACTTC

D: TRBD2
size: medium-sized
V: TRBV6-2/TRBV6-3
J: TRBJ2-3
CDR3: CASSYLGTRLQYF
DNA: TGTGCCAGCAGTTACCTAGGGACTAGGTTGCAGTATTTT

D: NA
size: NA
V: TRBV7-6
J: TRBJ2-7
CDR3: CASSRGGFYEQYF
DNA: TGTGCCAGCAGCAGGGGGGGATTCTACGAGCAGTACTTC

D: TRBD1
size: few
V: TRBV7-9
J: TRBJ2-1
CDR3: CASSSRRQGDRNEQFF
DNA: TGTGCCAGCAGCTCACGACGACAGGGGGATAGGAATGAGCAGTTCTTC

D: NA
size: few
V: TRBV7-8
J: TRBJ1-1
CDR3: CASSLVGIMNTEAFF
DNA: TGTGCCAGCAGCTTAGTTGGGATAATGAACACTGAAGCTTTCTTT

D: TRBD2
size: NA
V: TRBV9
J: TRBJ2-2
CDR3: CASSLRTSAGELFF
DNA: TGTGCCAGCAGCTTGCGGACTAGTGCCGGGGAGCTGTTTTTT

D: NA
size: NA
V: TRBV6-4
J: TRBJ2-1
CDR3: CASSDSFFPRRGVRNEQFF
DNA: TGTGCCAGCAGTGACTCTTTTTTTCCCAGAAGAGGGGTTCGGAATGAGCAGTTCTTC

D: NA
size: few
V: TRBV18
J: TRBJ1-1
CDR3: CASSLDTGSTEAFF
DNA: TGTGCCAGCTCACTCGATACAGGGAGCACTGAAGCTTTCTTT

D: NA
size: NA
V: TRBV7-6
J: TRBJ2-7
CDR3: CASSLEGGGPYEQYF
DNA: TGTGCCAGCAGCTTAGAAGGTGGAGGGCCCTACGAGCAGTACTTC

D: NA
size: few
V: TRBV27
J: TRBJ2-1
CDR3: CASSLNYNEQFF
DNA: TGTGCCAGCAGTTTAAATTACAATGAGCAGTTCTTC

D: NA
size: NA
V: TRBV6-1
J: TRBJ2-3
CDR3: CASTRSSTDTQYF
DNA: TGTGCCAGCACGAGGTCGAGCACAGATACGCAGTATTTT

D: NA
size: NA
V: TRBV7-8
J: TRBJ2-4
CDR3: CASSLVPSGTARNIQYF
DNA: TGTGCCAGCAGCTTAGTTCCCTCCGGGACCGCGAGGAACATTCAGTACTTC

D: NA
size: NA
V: TRBV7-9
J: TRBJ2-7
CDR3: CASSRAGGYEQYF
DNA: TGTGCCAGCAGCCGCGCCGGGGGCTACGAGCAGTACTTC

D: NA
size: medium-sized
V: TRBV7-9
J: TRBJ2-7
CDR3: CASSLPHPISPLHF
DNA: TGTGCCAGCAGCTTACCCCATCCGATTTCACCCCTCCACTTC

D: NA
size: NA
V: TRBV7-6
J: TRBJ2-5
CDR3: CASSFRRQETQYF
DNA: TGTGCCAGCAGCTTCAGGCGGCAAGAGACCCAGTACTTC

D: NA
size: medium-sized
V: TRBV10-2
J: TRBJ2-3
CDR3: CASRLGTDTQYF
DNA: TGCGCCAGCAGACTCGGCACAGATACGCAGTATTTT

D: NA
size: NA
V: TRBV7-9
J: TRBJ1-1
CDR3: CASSLWDGEAFF
DNA: TGTGCCAGCAGCTTGTGGGACGGTGAAGCTTTCTTT

D: NA
size: few
V: TRBV12-3/TRBV12-4
J: TRBJ1-3
CDR3: CASSLEVALGNTIYF
DNA: TGTGCCAGCAGTTTAGAGGTGGCCCTGGGAAACACCATATATTTT

D: TRBD2
size: many
V: TRBV28
J: TRBJ2-3
CDR3: CASSWAGVRPDTQYF
DNA: TGTGCCAGCAGTTGGGCGGGAGTCCGACCAGATACGCAGTATTTT

D: NA
size: many
V: TRBV2
J: TRBJ2-2
CDR3: CASKVQGPTGELFF
DNA: TGTGCCAGCAAGGTCCAGGGGCCAACCGGGGAGCTGTTTTTT

D: NA
size: NA
V: TRBV7-2
J: TRBJ2-7
CDR3: CASSSDSDTYEQYF
DNA: TGTGCCAGCAGCTCGGACAGCGACACCTACGAGCAGTACTTC

D: NA
size: NA
V: TRBV6-1
J: TRBJ2-7
CDR3: CASSPGGTYEQYF
DNA: TGTGCCAGCAGTCCCGGGGGTACCTACGAGCAGTACTTC

D: TRBD1
size: NA
V: TRBV6-6
J: TRBJ1-2
CDR3: CASSLLWTGNYGYTF
DNA: TGTGCCAGCAGTCTACTATGGACAGGGAACTATGGCTACACCTTC